These 29 T cell receptor beta chains originate from one sample sequenced in a study of shared clonotypes between healthy human individuals. Sequencing used immunoSEQ multiplex PCR; TCRdb keeps in-frame clones, though not all of them. The sample has roughly 2.2 million clones; roughly 90% are singletons. Sequencing was done on a sample of naive CD4+ T cells from PBMCs. Subset in this sample: CD45RA+ positively selected. The receptor set was obtained from a man between 18 and 29 years old in good health. Some clones in this sample may be carry-over from other donors' samples.

The chain joins TRBV19 to TRBJ2-1; the D gene is possibly TRBD1 (7 bases). CDR3 length equals 15 residues. Per the germline V gene, CDR1 is LNHDA and CDR2 is SQIVND (reference sequence). The germline V and J ends were trimmed by 6 bases and 1 base, with 13 bases remaining between them. CDR3 amino acids: CASSYRGGSYNEQFF. DNA of the CDR3: TGTGCCAGTAGCTACAGGGGAGGTTCCTACAATGAGCAGTTCTTC.

V usage is TRBV10-3 and J usage is TRBJ2-3, with 9 bases identical to TRBD1. The germline gives CDR1 ENHRY, CDR2 SYGVKD. The CDR3 spans 16 residues. J was trimmed by 0 bases and V by 2 bases; bases with no gene match: 3. The CDR3 sequence is CAISEGGQGSTDTQYF. DNA of the CDR3: TGTGCCATCAGTGAGGGAGGACAGGGGAGCACAGATACGCAGTATTTT.

The chain carries TRBV28 and TRBJ2-7; D is ambiguous. This CDR3 contains 14 residues. The germline V gene encodes CDR1 MDHEN and CDR2 SYDVKM. V lost 7 bases, J lost 2 bases, and 15 bases lay in between. CDR3 sequence (DNA): TGTGCCAGCACCCCTGGGGTAGGCCCCTACGAGCAGTACTTC. This sequence encodes CASTPGVGPYEQYF.

This clone is a singleton in its sample. J is TRBJ2-7 and V is TRBV18; D possibly matches TRBD1 or TRBD2 (6 bases each). CDR1 KGHSH and CDR2 LQKENI come from the germline V gene. V lost 2 bases and J lost 6, with 14 bases in between. The CDR3 runs to 14 residues. The CDR3 reads CASSPLEGVVEQYF. CDR3 nucleotides: TGTGCCAGCTCACCATTGGAGGGGGTGGTCGAGCAGTACTTC.

The chain couples TRBV18 to TRBJ2-3; 7 bases are a match to TRBD1. CDR1 and CDR2 from the germline V gene are KGHSH and LQKENI. V was clipped by 3 bases and J by 5 bases; unmatched bases: 8. The CDR3 has 15 residues. Here the CDR3 DNA reads TGTGCCAGCTCACCTCGACCGGGACAGTTAGATACGCAGTATTTT. This encodes CASSPRPGQLDTQYF.

The V and J genes are TRBV7-3 and TRBJ2-7, with no clear D. Germline V gene lookup returns CDR1 SGHTA and CDR2 FQGTGA. The CDR3 sequence is 15 residues long. V gave up 5 bases and J gave up 6 bases, with 20 bases separating them. The CDR3 here is CASSPSGPATGEQYF. The CDR3 region has the DNA TGTGCCAGCAGCCCCTCGGGTCCCGCAACGGGCGAGCAGTACTTC.

V is TRBV5-1 and J is TRBJ1-3; D is uncertain. Germline-derived CDR1 and CDR2 are SGHRS and YFSETQ. V lost 7 bases and J lost 2, with 19 bases in between. The CDR3 is 16 residues long. The CDR3 DNA reads as TGCGCCAGCTCTGCCGCGGGTCCCCCCGCTGGAAACACCATATATTTT. Translation gives CASSAAGPPAGNTIYF.

The V call is TRBV5-1, the J call TRBJ2-1; 7 nucleotides line up with TRBD2. Germline V gives CDR1 SGHRS, CDR2 YFSETQ. J was trimmed by 5 bases and V by 3 bases; bases with no gene match: 2. The CDR3 is made up of 13 amino acids. This CDR3 reads CASSSSGDNEQFF. CDR3 nucleotides: TGCGCCAGCAGCTCTAGCGGTGACAATGAGCAGTTCTTC.

The J gene is TRBJ2-7, the V gene TRBV19, with 7 bases fitting TRBD2. V was pared by 1 base and J by 2 bases, with 5 bases of the junction left unmatched. The germline V gene encodes CDR1 LNHDA and CDR2 SQIVND (reference sequence). The CDR3 contains 15 residues. The chain's CDR3 is CASSIVGGAPYEQYF. For the CDR3, the DNA is TGTGCCAGTAGTATAGTGGGAGGGGCTCCCTACGAGCAGTACTTC.

Points on this clone: Other DNA sequences from this sample encode an identical CDR3 as well. This rearrangement joins TRBV5-1 to TRBJ2-7; D not resolved. There are 16 residues in the CDR3. The germline V gene encodes CDR1 SGHRS and CDR2 YFSETQ. V was cut by 0 bases and J by 0 bases, with 13 bases left in between. The chain's CDR3 is CASSLESGRSSYEQYF. CDR3 coding DNA: TGCGCCAGCAGCTTGGAGTCTGGGCGAAGCTCCTACGAGCAGTACTTC.

V usage is TRBV27 and J usage is TRBJ2-7; D is perhaps TRBD1 (7 bases). The CDR3 has 14 residues. Germline values: CDR1 MNHEY, CDR2 SMNVEV (reference sequence). The V and J ends lost 5 bases and 2 bases respectively, with 13 bases between them. The CDR3 region has the DNA TGTGCCAGCAGTCAGGGGGGACAGCCCTACGAGCAGTACTTC. Translating gives CASSQGGQPYEQYF.

The chain couples TRBV7-8 to TRBJ1-3; D gene uncertain. Deletions cut 5 bases from V and 0 bases from J, with 11 bases between. The germline V gene has CDR1 SGHVS and CDR2 FQNEAQ. The CDR3 is made up of 15 amino acids. CDR3 DNA: TGTGCCAGCAGCCGCCCGGGTCTCTCTGGAAACACCATATATTTT. Encoded protein: CASSRPGLSGNTIYF. Filled out from reference TRBV7-8 and TRBJ1-3, the complete variable domain reads GAGVSQSPRYKVAKRGQDVALRCDPISGHVSLFWYQQALGQGPEFLTYFQNEAQLDKSGLPSDRFFAERPEGSVSTLKIQRTQQEDSAVYLCASSRPGLSGNTIYFGEGSWLTVV.

The CDR3 DNA reads TGTGCCAGCAGCTTAGCGGTGGAGAACACTGAAGCTTTCTTT. It encodes CASSLAVENTEAFF. V gene TRBV7-2 combines with J gene TRBJ1-1; D not certain. From germline, CDR1 is SGHTA and CDR2 FQGNSA. The CDR3 spans 14 residues. The V end lost 0 bases, the J end lost 1 base, and 6 bases lay between the germline ends.

V and J are TRBV7-8 and TRBJ1-2, with a tentative D call TRBD1 (5 bases). V was cut by 6 bases and J by 7 bases, with 18 bases left in between. Germline V gene sequence: CDR1 SGHVS, CDR2 FQNEAQ. CDR3 size: 14 residues. The CDR3 DNA follows: TGTGCCAGCAGTCAACTCTGGCAGGGCGGTGGCTACACCTTC. Its translation is CASSQLWQGGGYTF.

V and J are TRBV2 and TRBJ2-5; the D is unclear. Germline loops: CDR1 SNHLY, CDR2 FYNNEI. The CDR3 runs to 13 residues. V shed 7 bases and J shed 4 bases, with 13 bases lying between them. This CDR3 is CASIYTSGETQYF. The CDR3 coding sequence is TGTGCCAGCATCTACACCTCGGGAGAGACCCAGTACTTC. Filled out from reference TRBV2 and TRBJ2-5, the complete variable domain reads EPEVTQTPSHQVTQMGQEVILRCVPISNHLYFYWYRQILGQKVEFLVSFYNNEISEKSEIFDDQFSVERPDGSNFTLKIRSTKLEDSAMYFCASIYTSGETQYFGPGTRLLVL.

CDR3 in DNA: TGTGCCAGCAGGTCAGGGACTAGCGGGAGTATTGAAGCCGGGGAGCTGTTTTTT. Translating it yields CASRSGTSGSIEAGELFF. The chain carries TRBV28 and TRBJ2-2, with TRBD2 matching 14 bases. CDR1 and CDR2 (germline): MDHEN, SYDVKM. Trimming took 6 bases from V and 6 from J; bases not matched to a gene: 12. The CDR3 is 18 residues long.

The chain recombines TRBV7-9 with TRBJ2-1; 8 bases align to TRBD1. This CDR3 is 14 amino acids long. V was pared by 5 bases and J by 15 bases, with 15 bases of the junction left unmatched. In germline, CDR1 is SEHNR, CDR2 FQNEAQ (reference sequence). The CDR3, as DNA: TGTGCCAGCAGCGGAAGGACAGGGTCGTGGGTAATGTTCTTC. Its protein product is CASSGRTGSWVMFF.

The genes are TRBV2 and TRBJ1-4; TRBD1 matches at 8 bases. V lost 5 bases and J lost 8; bases outside the gene matches: 7. Germline V gene lookup returns CDR1 SNHLY and CDR2 FYNNEI. CDR3 length equals 14 residues. CDR3 in amino acids: CASSSRTGTEKLFF. As DNA, the CDR3 is TGTGCCAGCAGTAGTAGGACAGGGACCGAAAAACTGTTTTTT.

The chain uses TRBV27 and TRBJ2-1, with TRBD2 matching over 7 bases. V lost 7 bases and J lost 0; bases outside the gene matches: 9. CDR3 size: 16 residues. Germline V lookup: CDR1 MNHEY, CDR2 SMNVEV (reference sequence). The CDR3 nucleotides are TGTGCCAGCACCTTAGCGGGCCGCAGCTCCTACAATGAGCAGTTCTTC. Amino acids: CASTLAGRSSYNEQFF.

This chain joins TRBV30 and TRBJ2-2, with 11 nucleotides matching TRBD2. The CDR3 consists of 17 residues. The V segment lost 0 bases and the J segment 4 bases; nucleotides outside the gene matches: 7. Germline values: CDR1 GTSNPN, CDR2 SVGIG (reference sequence). In nucleotides, the CDR3 is TGTGCCTGGAGTGTAAGACTAGCGGGGCGGACCACCGGGGAGCTGTTTTTT. Its translation: CAWSVRLAGRTTGELFF. Drawing the rest from reference TRBV30 and TRBJ2-2, the complete variable domain is SQTIHQWPATLVQPVGSPLSLECTVEGTSNPNLYWYRQAAGRGLQLLFYSVGIGQISSEVPQNLSASRPQDRQFILSSKKLLLSDSGFYLCAWSVRLAGRTTGELFFGEGSRLTVL.

This chain links TRBV10-3 with TRBJ2-5, with a tentative D call TRBD2 (7 bases). The germline CDR1 and CDR2 sequences are ENHRY and SYGVKD. This CDR3 has 15 amino acids. V lost 2 bases and J 5 bases, leaving 15 bases between the germline ends. The CDR3 bases are TGTGCCATCAGTGAGAAAAGGGGGGGAGTCGAGACCCAGTACTTC. This codes for CAISEKRGGVETQYF.

J is TRBJ2-3 and V is TRBV7-2; D uncertain. Germline V gives CDR1 SGHTA, CDR2 FQGNSA. V lost 3 bases and J lost 4, with 8 bases in between. This CDR3 is built from 13 residues. CDR3 bases: TGTGCCAGCAGCTTGGAGTTCTCAGATACGCAGTATTTT. This sequence encodes CASSLEFSDTQYF.

This clone appeared a single time. The CDR3, as DNA: TGCGCCAGCAGCTTGAAAGGACCACCAAACACCGGGGAGCTGTTTTTT. Translated: CASSLKGPPNTGELFF. This chain joins TRBV5-1 and TRBJ2-2; no clear D gene. Germline lookup yields CDR1 SGHRS and CDR2 YFSETQ. This CDR3 is built from 16 residues. Trimming removed 1 base from V and 2 bases from J, with 12 bases in between.

The chain employs TRBV4-2 and TRBJ2-3; D is uncertain. V dropped 4 bases and J dropped 0 bases, with 14 bases sitting between them. The germline gives CDR1 LGHNA, CDR2 YNFKEQ. This CDR3 spans 16 amino acids. CDR3 DNA sequence: TGTGCCAGCAGCCTGAGCCAGAGATCTAGCACAGATACGCAGTATTTT. Residues: CASSLSQRSSTDTQYF.

This chain joins TRBV29-1 and TRBJ2-7; TRBD2 is a possible D gene (6 bases). Germline V gene lookup returns CDR1 SQVTM and CDR2 ANQGSEA. The CDR3 consists of 13 residues. V lost 7 bases and J lost 5, with 18 bases in between. The CDR3 DNA follows: TGCAGCGCCTTGGAGGGAGGTCCCCACGAGCAGTACTTC. Encoded protein: CSALEGGPHEQYF.

The chain is built from TRBV11-1 and TRBJ1-1; D not resolved. Trimming took off 5 bases at V and 0 bases at J, with 7 bases between the two ends. Germline V gene lookup returns CDR1 SGHAT and CDR2 FQDESV (reference sequence). CDR3 length: 13 residues. CDR3 DNA: TGTGCCAGCAGCCCGAGATTGAACACTGAAGCTTTCTTT. It specifies CASSPRLNTEAFF.

The chain combines TRBV6-5 with TRBJ2-7; D may match TRBD1 or TRBD2 (5 bases each). The CDR3 is 11 amino acids. Trimming pared 4 bases from V and 4 bases from J, leaving 5 bases between. Germline lookup yields CDR1 MNHEY and CDR2 SVGAGI. CDR3: CASSWGYEQYF. The CDR3 nucleotides read TGTGCCAGCAGTTGGGGGTACGAGCAGTACTTC.

The gene calls are TRBV5-1 and TRBJ2-7; tentatively, D is TRBD2 (6 bases). CDR1 SGHRS and CDR2 YFSETQ come from the germline V gene. V was shortened by 7 bases and J by 6 bases, with 14 bases between the two germline ends. The CDR3 spans 12 residues. The CDR3 DNA reads as TGCGCCAGCGGGTTAGAGGAGGGCGAGCAGTACTTC. Amino acid sequence: CASGLEEGEQYF.

The rearrangement joins TRBV19 to TRBJ2-2, with TRBD1 identical over 8 bases. V lost 6 bases to trimming and J lost 2 bases; unmatched junction nucleotides: 5. The V gene's germline CDR1 is LNHDA and CDR2 SQIVND (reference sequence). The CDR3 contains 15 residues. In nucleotides, the CDR3 is TGTGCCAGTAGGGCAGGGGGCATAAACACCGGGGAGCTGTTTTTT. It specifies CASRAGGINTGELFF.